Listed below are T cell receptor beta chains from one sample, sequenced in a study of technical replicates of blood from several donors. Only in-frame clones appear in the TCRdb table, and some are missing; sequencing was by immunoSEQ multiplex PCR. The sample holds roughly 15,000 clones, approximately 83% seen once. The sequenced sample consisted of PBMCs. The source of these receptors is a human donor in good health. Some clones in this sample may be carry-over from other donors' samples. Both conserved end residues are part of each CDR3. The D gene is left open where the match is weak. The listing skips clone size in some rows; elsewhere it reads once, few, many or a size class.

d_call: -
j_call: TRBJ1-5
v_call: TRBV7-9
clone_size: few
cdr3_nt: TGTGCCAGCAGCTTCCAGGGGAGCAATCAGCCCCAGCATTTT
cdr3_aa: CASSFQGSNQPQHF

d_call: -
j_call: TRBJ2-1
v_call: TRBV18
clone_size: -
cdr3_nt: TGTGCCAGCTCACACCCGCGGCAGAGCTCCTACAATGAGCAGTTCTTC
cdr3_aa: CASSHPRQSSYNEQFF

d_call: TRBD1
j_call: TRBJ2-7
v_call: TRBV14
clone_size: -
cdr3_nt: TGTGCCAGCAGCCAAATGACAGGGAATCTCTACGAGCAGTACTTC
cdr3_aa: CASSQMTGNLYEQYF

d_call: -
j_call: TRBJ2-1
v_call: TRBV4-1
clone_size: once
cdr3_nt: TGCGCCAGCAGCCAAGATGCGAATACCCTCCACAATGAGCAGTTCTTC
cdr3_aa: CASSQDANTLHNEQFF

d_call: -
j_call: TRBJ2-5
v_call: TRBV18
clone_size: -
cdr3_nt: TGTGCCAGCTCACCACCAGGGGCAGGAGAGACCCAGTACTTC
cdr3_aa: CASSPPGAGETQYF

d_call: -
j_call: TRBJ2-5
v_call: TRBV7-9
clone_size: -
cdr3_nt: TGTGCCAGCAGCTTAGGTCAGGCCAAAGAGACCCAGTACTTC
cdr3_aa: CASSLGQAKETQYF

d_call: -
j_call: TRBJ2-7
v_call: TRBV2
clone_size: few
cdr3_nt: TGTGCCAGCGCCCAGCCCTTTGAGGGAGAGCAGTACTTC
cdr3_aa: CASAQPFEGEQYF

d_call: -
j_call: TRBJ2-7
v_call: TRBV11-2
clone_size: -
cdr3_nt: TGTGCCAGCAGCCCCCGGGGGGCAGGAGACAATTACGAGCAGTACTTC
cdr3_aa: CASSPRGAGDNYEQYF

d_call: -
j_call: TRBJ2-2
v_call: TRBV5-1
clone_size: -
cdr3_nt: TGCGCCAGCAGCCCCGGGACTTTAATCGGGGAGCTGTTTTTT
cdr3_aa: CASSPGTLIGELFF

d_call: TRBD2
j_call: TRBJ2-7
v_call: TRBV28
clone_size: once
cdr3_nt: TGTGCCAGCTTTGACGGGACTAGCGGATGGGGCGCCTACGAGCAGTACTTC
cdr3_aa: CASFDGTSGWGAYEQYF

d_call: TRBD2
j_call: TRBJ2-3
v_call: TRBV5-1
clone_size: -
cdr3_nt: TGCGCCAGCAGCCCGGGGACTAGCGTAGATACGCAGTATTTT
cdr3_aa: CASSPGTSVDTQYF

d_call: -
j_call: TRBJ2-7
v_call: TRBV10-1
clone_size: -
cdr3_nt: TGCGCCAGCAGTGGCGGGACAGTTTACGAGCAGTACTTC
cdr3_aa: CASSGGTVYEQYF

d_call: TRBD1
j_call: TRBJ1-5
v_call: TRBV4-2
clone_size: -
cdr3_nt: TGTGCCAGCAGCCAAGAGCAGACAGGGGCATGGCAGCCCCAGCATTTT
cdr3_aa: CASSQEQTGAWQPQHF

d_call: TRBD2
j_call: TRBJ2-7
v_call: TRBV5-6
clone_size: -
cdr3_nt: TGTGCCAGCAGCTTGGGTGCGGGAGACGGCGAGCAGTACTTC
cdr3_aa: CASSLGAGDGEQYF

d_call: TRBD1
j_call: TRBJ1-2
v_call: TRBV9
clone_size: -
cdr3_nt: TGTGCCAGCAGCATAACAGGGGGGTTCGATAACTATGGCTACACCTTC
cdr3_aa: CASSITGGFDNYGYTF

d_call: -
j_call: TRBJ2-1
v_call: TRBV6-6
clone_size: once
cdr3_nt: TGTGCCAGCAGACCACGAGGAAATGAGCAGTTCTTC
cdr3_aa: CASRPRGNEQFF

d_call: -
j_call: TRBJ1-4
v_call: TRBV7-9
clone_size: -
cdr3_nt: TGTGCCAGCAGCTCCCAGGCCGCAACTAATGAAAAACTGTTTTTT
cdr3_aa: CASSSQAATNEKLFF

d_call: -
j_call: TRBJ2-7
v_call: TRBV29-1
clone_size: -
cdr3_nt: TGCAGCGTTACTTTGGAGGGATTCGGTTACGAGCAGTACTTC
cdr3_aa: CSVTLEGFGYEQYF

d_call: -
j_call: TRBJ1-2
v_call: TRBV7-9
clone_size: -
cdr3_nt: TGTGCCAGCAGCTCTAAGGACAGTTCCAATGGCTACACCTTC
cdr3_aa: CASSSKDSSNGYTF

d_call: -
j_call: TRBJ2-1
v_call: TRBV6-6
clone_size: once
cdr3_nt: TGTGCCAGCAGTATCAGGGCGAGCTCCTACAATGAGCAGTTCTTC
cdr3_aa: CASSIRASSYNEQFF

d_call: -
j_call: TRBJ1-3
v_call: TRBV20-1
clone_size: few
cdr3_nt: TGCAGTGCGCGAGATGGAAACACCATATATTTT
cdr3_aa: CSARDGNTIYF

d_call: TRBD1
j_call: TRBJ2-1
v_call: TRBV5-5
clone_size: -
cdr3_nt: TGTGCCAGCAGCTTGGCCCACAGGGGTAATGAGCAGTTCTTC
cdr3_aa: CASSLAHRGNEQFF

d_call: -
j_call: TRBJ2-1
v_call: TRBV27
clone_size: -
cdr3_nt: TGTGCCAGCAGTTTCGCCCTTGTGGGCCATGAGCAGTTCTTC
cdr3_aa: CASSFALVGHEQFF

d_call: -
j_call: TRBJ1-5
v_call: TRBV18
clone_size: -
cdr3_nt: TGTGCCAGCTCACTAGCAGTGGATAGCAATCAGCCCCAGCATTTT
cdr3_aa: CASSLAVDSNQPQHF

d_call: TRBD2
j_call: TRBJ2-7
v_call: TRBV19
clone_size: -
cdr3_nt: TGTGCCAGTTCGACATTTAGCGGGAGGAACGAGCAGTACTTC
cdr3_aa: CASSTFSGRNEQYF

d_call: -
j_call: TRBJ2-1
v_call: TRBV4-1
clone_size: -
cdr3_nt: TGCGCCAGCAGGCGGCAGACAGACTCCTACAATGAGCAGTTCTTC
cdr3_aa: CASRRQTDSYNEQFF

d_call: -
j_call: TRBJ1-1
v_call: TRBV30
clone_size: once
cdr3_nt: TGTGCCTGGAGTAGAGGGACTGAAGCTTTCTTT
cdr3_aa: CAWSRGTEAFF